These T cell receptor beta chains were read from a single sample in a study of response to subunit inactivated influenza vaccine. In TCRdb, the RT-PCR reads were re-called with MiXCR into one record per CDR3 protein. The sample consists of hundreds of thousands of distinct CDR3 sequences, over 9.5% of them appearing once. The material was PBMCs from blood, obtained on the day of vaccination. These receptors all come from a man aged 50-60 years who received an inactivated influenza vaccine. Both conserved end residues are part of each CDR3. The D gene is left open where the match is weak. Expanded clones get a size class; other rows say once, few or many, or leave the size out.

J gene | D gene | clone size | V gene | CDR3 protein | CDR3 DNA
TRBJ2-2 | NA | few | TRBV20-1 | CSARDLRQGNTGELFF | TGCAGTGCTAGAGATCTCCGGCAGGGGAACACCGGGGAGCTGTTTTTT
TRBJ2-7 | TRBD2 | many | TRBV6-2/TRBV6-3 | CASSQRTSGRVSYEQYF | TGTGCCAGCAGCCAAAGGACTAGCGGGAGAGTGTCCTACGAGCAGTACTTC
TRBJ2-4 | NA | NA | TRBV27 | CASSSNLIAKNIQYF | TGTGCCAGCAGTTCAAACTTGATAGCCAAAAACATTCAGTACTTC
TRBJ2-7 | NA | NA | TRBV20-1 | CSARLRLRGEVSYEQYF | TGCAGTGCTAGACTAAGACTAAGGGGGGAGGTGTCCTACGAGCAGTACTTC
TRBJ1-2 | NA | many | TRBV4-3 | CASSQTNQGIYGYTF | TGCGCCAGCAGCCAAACAAACCAGGGGATCTATGGCTACACCTTC
TRBJ1-5 | NA | few | TRBV7-9 | CASSLGASRPQHF | TGTGCCAGCAGCTTAGGCGCCAGTCGGCCCCAGCATTTT
TRBJ1-5 | NA | few | TRBV7-2 | CASSLAGVVQPQHF | TGTGCCAGCAGCTTAGCAGGCGTGGTCCAGCCCCAGCATTTT
TRBJ2-5 | NA | NA | TRBV4-2 | CASSQDLNRETQYF | TGTGCCAGCAGCCAAGATTTAAACAGGGAGACCCAGTACTTC
TRBJ2-5 | NA | many | TRBV7-9 | CASGAWYQETQYF | TGTGCCAGCGGAGCCTGGTACCAAGAGACCCAGTACTTC
TRBJ2-5 | NA | NA | TRBV27 | CASSLWGRETQYF | TGTGCCAGCAGTTTATGGGGACGAGAGACCCAGTACTTC
TRBJ2-5 | NA | few | TRBV12-3/TRBV12-4 | CASSLGVQIFQETQYF | TGTGCCAGCAGTTTAGGTGTTCAGATATTCCAAGAGACCCAGTACTTC
TRBJ2-1 | TRBD2 | NA | TRBV4-3 | CASSQGTSGRDNEQFF | TGCGCCAGCAGCCAAGGGACTAGCGGGAGGGACAATGAGCAGTTCTTC